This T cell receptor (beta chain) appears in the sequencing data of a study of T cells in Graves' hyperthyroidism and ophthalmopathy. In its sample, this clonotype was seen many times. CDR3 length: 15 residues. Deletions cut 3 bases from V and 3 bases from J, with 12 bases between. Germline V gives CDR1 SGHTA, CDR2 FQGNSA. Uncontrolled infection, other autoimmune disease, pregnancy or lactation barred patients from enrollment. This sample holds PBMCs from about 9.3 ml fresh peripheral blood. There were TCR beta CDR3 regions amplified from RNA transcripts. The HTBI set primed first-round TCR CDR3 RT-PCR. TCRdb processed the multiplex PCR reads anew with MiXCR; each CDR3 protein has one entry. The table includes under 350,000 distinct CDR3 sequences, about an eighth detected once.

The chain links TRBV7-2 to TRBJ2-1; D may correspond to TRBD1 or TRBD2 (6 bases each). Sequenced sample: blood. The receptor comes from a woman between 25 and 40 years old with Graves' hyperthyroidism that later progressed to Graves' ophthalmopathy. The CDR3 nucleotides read TGTGCCAGCAGCTTGGGGGGCGGGAACTACAATGAGCAGTTCTTC. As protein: CASSLGGGNYNEQFF.